The 3 T cell receptor beta chains reported below all come from one sample, sequenced in a study of OX40 agonist ivuxolimab in advanced cancers. Assay used: immunoSEQ multiplex PCR; TCRdb lists only in-frame clones, some missing. The table has roughly 20,000 clones, over 60% seen once. This material consisted of CD4+ or CD8+ T cells sorted from blood, taken in a trial of the OX40 agonist ivuxolimab. Source of these receptors: an adult with an advanced solid tumor such as melanoma, head and neck, liver or kidney cancer.

J is TRBJ1-2 and V is TRBV4-3; a weak D match, TRBD1 (5 bases). Looked up from germline, CDR1 is LGHNA and CDR2 is YSLEER. The ends were cut back, 0 bases at V and 8 bases at J, with 19 bases in the middle. The CDR3 contains 16 residues. The CDR3, as DNA: TGCGCCAGCAGCCAAGACCGAAATCCAGGGTCCTTCGGCTACACCTTC. This translates into CASSQDRNPGSFGYTF.

In this sample, this clone turned up a few times. This chain uses TRBV9 with TRBJ2-1; D gene uncertain. The V and J ends lost 3 bases and 0 bases respectively, with 13 bases between them. The CDR3 sequence is 16 residues long. Germline V CDR1 and CDR2: SGDLS, YYNGEE. The CDR3 region is CASSAERVSSYNEQFF. The DNA for the CDR3 is TGTGCCAGCAGCGCAGAACGGGTCAGCTCCTACAATGAGCAGTTCTTC. Using reference TRBV9 and TRBJ2-1 for the parts outside the CDR3, the full variable domain is DSGVTQTPKHLITATGQRVTLRCSPRSGDLSVYWYQQSLDQGLQFLIQYYNGEERAKGNILERFSAQQFPDLHSELNLSSLELGDSALYFCASSAERVSSYNEQFFGPGTRLTVL.

By sample share, this clone is medium-sized. This chain links TRBV28 with TRBJ1-1; 7 bases align to TRBD1. The CDR3 contains 14 residues. Germline V gene data show CDR1 as MDHEN and CDR2 as SYDVKM. The V gene end was trimmed by 8 bases and the J gene end by 0 bases; junction bases not matched to a gene: 6. The CDR3, as DNA: TGTGCCAGCGGGGGACAGTCGCTGAACACTGAAGCTTTCTTT. It translates to CASGGQSLNTEAFF.